This TCR beta chain is from a study of shared clonotypes between healthy human individuals. The donors, healthy adults who were HIV-negative, had experienced no recent acute infections or vaccinations. Sequencing was performed with immunoSEQ multiplex PCR; in TCRdb, only in-frame clones are kept and a portion is missing. The table has 1.4 million to 1.5 million clones, roughly 96% seen once. Notes on this clone: Other nucleotide sequences in the sample specify the same CDR3.

The sequence was collected from a man younger than 40 in good health. Sequences were obtained from naive CD4+ T cells sorted from blood. Subset specified: CD45RA+ positively selected.

The CDR3 is CASSLQTVQETQYF. In DNA, the CDR3 is TGCGCCAGCAGCCTCCAGACAGTCCAAGAGACCCAGTACTTC. The chain carries TRBV5-1 and TRBJ2-5; D is possibly TRBD1 (5 bases). Germline V lookup: CDR1 SGHRS, CDR2 YFSETQ. The CDR3 runs 14 residues. V lost 4 bases and J lost 1, with 11 bases in between.